These T cell receptor beta chains were read from a single sample in a study of T cell responses to AZD1222 COVID-19 vaccine. Method: immunoSEQ multiplex PCR; TCRdb's copy keeps in-frame clones and lacks some. Found here are 150,000 or so clones, about 90% of them singletons; the top ten hold 1% to 1.5%. Source: peripheral blood, taken 28 days after the second AZD1222 dose. The receptors derive from an adult who received the AZD1222 COVID-19 vaccine. Both conserved end residues are part of each CDR3. The order of the fields is J gene, clone size, D gene, V gene, CDR3 DNA, CDR3 protein. D genes are given only for firm matches. The listing skips clone size in some rows; elsewhere it reads once, few, many or a size class.

TRBJ1-4,once,.,TRBV10-3,TGTGCCATCGGAACAGTGCGAGAAAAACTGTTTTTT,CAIGTVREKLFF
TRBJ2-1,.,.,TRBV30,TGTGCCTGGAGTGTCAACTCCTCCTACAATGAGCAGTTCTTC,CAWSVNSSYNEQFF
TRBJ1-2,.,.,TRBV9,TGTGCCAGCAGCGCCCAGGACCGGGGCCCCGATGGCTACACCTTC,CASSAQDRGPDGYTF
TRBJ1-6,.,TRBD1,TRBV5-4,TGTGCCAGCAGGGACCGTGGACAGGGGGCTGATTCACCCCTCCACTTT,CASRDRGQGADSPLHF
TRBJ2-5,.,TRBD1,TRBV25-1,TGTGCCAGCAGCGGGACAGGGGGATGGCAAGAGACCCAGTACTTC,CASSGTGGWQETQYF
TRBJ2-7,once,.,TRBV3-1/TRBV3-2,TGTGCCAGCGCACAGGTGAGCTCCTACGAGCAGTACTTC,CASAQVSSYEQYF
TRBJ2-2,.,.,TRBV24-1,TGTGCCACCAGTGAGGTGGGCGGGGAGCTGTTTTTT,CATSEVGGELFF
TRBJ1-6,.,.,TRBV19,TGTGCCAGTAGTATAGTGGGTGCAGGGGAACACTCACCCCTCCACTTT,CASSIVGAGEHSPLHF
TRBJ2-7,once,.,TRBV5-1,TGCGCCAGCAGCATAGGCAGGGTTTCCTACGAGCAGTACTTC,CASSIGRVSYEQYF
TRBJ2-2,.,.,TRBV19,TGTGCCAGCCTCGCCGGTGGGCGTAGGTTTGGGGAGCTGTTTTTT,CASLAGGRRFGELFF
TRBJ2-2,.,.,TRBV30,TGTGCCTGCTCCCCCACCGGGGAGCTGTTTTTT,CACSPTGELFF
TRBJ1-5,.,.,TRBV4-1,TGCGCCAGCAGCCAAGCAGGCTCGGGGCGCAATCAGCCCCAGCATTTT,CASSQAGSGRNQPQHF
TRBJ2-1,once,TRBD1,TRBV6-2/TRBV6-3,TGTGCCAGCAGTCTCCGGGACAGACACTACAATGAGCAGTTCTTC,CASSLRDRHYNEQFF
TRBJ2-3,.,TRBD2,TRBV13,TGTGCCAGCAGCTACGGACTAGCGGGGGGGTCAACGGATACGCAGTATTTT,CASSYGLAGGSTDTQYF
TRBJ2-2,.,.,TRBV19,TGTGCCAGTACCATAAAGGGTACGGTCGGGGAGCTGTTTTTT,CASTIKGTVGELFF
TRBJ1-1,.,.,TRBV7-8,TGTGCCAGCAGCCCACAGGGAGGGGGTACTCCTGAAGCTTTCTTT,CASSPQGGGTPEAFF